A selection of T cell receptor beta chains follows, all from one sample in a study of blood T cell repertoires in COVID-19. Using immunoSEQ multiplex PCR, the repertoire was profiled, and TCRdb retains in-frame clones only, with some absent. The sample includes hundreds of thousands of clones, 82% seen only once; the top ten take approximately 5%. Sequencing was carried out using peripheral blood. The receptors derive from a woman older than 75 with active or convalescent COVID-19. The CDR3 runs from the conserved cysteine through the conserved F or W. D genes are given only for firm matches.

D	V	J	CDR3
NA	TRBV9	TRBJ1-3	CASSVGGVSGNTIYF
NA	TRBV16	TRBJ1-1	CASSQTSRTEAFF
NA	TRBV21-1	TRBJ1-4	CASSKEPGQGNEKLFF
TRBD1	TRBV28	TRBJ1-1	CASSLLRTGGYYTEAFF
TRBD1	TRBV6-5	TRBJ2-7	CASSPQTGGAYEQYF
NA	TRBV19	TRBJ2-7	CASSIGAEQYF
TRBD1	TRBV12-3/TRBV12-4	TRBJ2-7	CATTLGTGYEQYF
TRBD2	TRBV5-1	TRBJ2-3	CASSLGLAESTDTQYF
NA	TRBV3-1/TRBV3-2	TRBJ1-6	CASSQAEFLPLHF
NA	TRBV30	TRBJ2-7	CAWSVDRGKQYF
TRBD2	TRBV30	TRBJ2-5	CAFDGGAETQYF
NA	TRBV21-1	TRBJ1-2	CASSKDGDRVDHIYGYTF
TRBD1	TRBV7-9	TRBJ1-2	CASSPRQGNYGYTF
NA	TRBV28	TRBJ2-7	CASSNRAPLYEQYF
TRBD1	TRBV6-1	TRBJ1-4	CASSGIVQGATNEKLFF
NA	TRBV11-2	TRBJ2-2	CASSTGNTGELFF
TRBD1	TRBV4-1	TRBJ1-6	CASSLTGQYNSPLHF
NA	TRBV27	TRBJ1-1	CASSFTGLNTEAFF
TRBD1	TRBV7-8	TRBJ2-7	CASSIRTGGRSYEQYF
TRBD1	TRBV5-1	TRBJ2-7	CASSLAGQGYEQYF
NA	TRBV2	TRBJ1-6	CASRVRQSVSPLHF
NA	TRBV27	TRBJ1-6	CASSLGPRNSPLHF
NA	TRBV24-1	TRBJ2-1	CATSDFGNEQFF
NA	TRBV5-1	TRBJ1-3	CASSLMGQSISGNTIYF
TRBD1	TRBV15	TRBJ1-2	CATSRGGQGDGYTF
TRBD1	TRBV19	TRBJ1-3	CASSIWTGVYSGNTIYF
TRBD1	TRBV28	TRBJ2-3	CASSFGAQGAWADTQYF
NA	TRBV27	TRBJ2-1	CASSQEPAYNEQFF
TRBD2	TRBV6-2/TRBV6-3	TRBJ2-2	CASSYHPSGSYTGELFF